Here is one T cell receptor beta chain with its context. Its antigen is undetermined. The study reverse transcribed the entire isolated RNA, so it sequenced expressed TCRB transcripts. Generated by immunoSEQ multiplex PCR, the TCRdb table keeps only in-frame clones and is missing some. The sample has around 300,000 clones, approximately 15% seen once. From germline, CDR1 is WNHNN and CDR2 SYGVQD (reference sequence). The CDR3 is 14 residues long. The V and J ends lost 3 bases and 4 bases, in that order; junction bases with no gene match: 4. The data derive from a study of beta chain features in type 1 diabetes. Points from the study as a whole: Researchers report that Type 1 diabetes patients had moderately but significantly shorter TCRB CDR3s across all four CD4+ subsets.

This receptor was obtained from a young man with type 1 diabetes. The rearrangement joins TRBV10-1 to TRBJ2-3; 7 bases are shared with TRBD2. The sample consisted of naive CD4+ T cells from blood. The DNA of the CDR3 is TGCGCCAGCAGTGACCGGGGGGTGGCAGATACGCAGTATTTT. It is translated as CASSDRGVADTQYF.